A single sample gave rise to the 15 T cell receptor beta chains below, sequenced in a study of technical replicates of blood from several donors (dated by TCRdb to 2017 to 2019). Library preparation employed the immunoSEQ multiplex PCR assay. What TCRdb holds here is the immuneACCESS table cut down to in-frame rearrangements. Part of the clones is not present; checked against another copy, under half of the missing clones reflect an unresolved V gene, and the others are unexplained. This sample is represented by over 90,000 clones; about 95% of them were singletons. More than 0.2% of the sample belongs to the ten largest clones. Input material: T cells isolated from PBMCs. The receptors derive from a human donor in good health.

This chain connects TRBV5-1 to TRBJ2-2, with D hard to call. Germline CDR1 is SGHRS and CDR2 is YFSETQ. Between the trimmed V and J ends, which lost 0 bases and 3 bases, there was a span of 6 bases. The CDR3 has 14 amino acids. This CDR3 is CASSLDGYTGELFF. The CDR3 DNA is TGCGCCAGCAGCTTGGACGGGTACACCGGGGAGCTGTTTTTT.

This clone was detected only a few times. The J gene is TRBJ1-1, the V gene TRBV9; unclear D gene. Trimming took 2 bases from V and 0 from J, leaving 8 bases between them. The CDR3 has 14 residues. CDR1 and CDR2 from the germline V gene are SGDLS and YYNGEE. CDR3 region: CASSVDGMNTEAFF. The DNA for the CDR3 is TGTGCCAGCAGCGTTGACGGGATGAACACTGAAGCTTTCTTT.

The sample holds many counts of this clone. CDR3 coding DNA: TGTGCCAGCAGTAAACAGGGGGCCTACGAGCAGTACTTC. Translating it yields CASSKQGAYEQYF. The V call is TRBV6-6, the J call TRBJ2-7, with TRBD1 matching over 8 bases. Germline CDR1 MNHNY, CDR2 SVGAGI (reference sequence). The CDR3 runs 13 residues. Trimming removed 5 bases from V and 2 bases from J; junction bases left unmatched: 2.

The gene calls are TRBV5-5 and TRBJ2-1; D is uncertain. CDR1 is SGHKS and CDR2 is YYEKEE in the germline V gene (reference sequence). V was pared by 0 bases and J by 4 bases, with 5 bases between. CDR3 size: 13 residues. The CDR3 nucleotides are TGTGCCAGCAGCTTGGACTTGTACAATGAGCAGTTCTTC. It translates to CASSLDLYNEQFF.

To note about this clone: Other nucleotide sequences in the sample specify the same CDR3. The rearrangement uses TRBV5-1 and TRBJ2-3, with TRBD2 matching 7 bases. V lost 6 bases and J lost 0; bases outside the gene matches: 4. Germline lookup yields CDR1 SGHRS and CDR2 YFSETQ. This CDR3 is built from 14 residues. The CDR3 nucleotides are TGCGCCAGCACCCCGGGGGGAAGCACAGATACGCAGTATTTT. Its translation is CASTPGGSTDTQYF.

This CDR3 reads CASSRTWGLALYEQFF. CDR3 coding DNA: TGTGCCAGCAGCCGGACATGGGGACTAGCGCTCTATGAGCAGTTCTTC. The chain employs TRBV14 and TRBJ2-1; 10 bases are shared with TRBD2. This CDR3 region has 16 residues. The V and J ends lost 4 bases and 8 bases, in that order; junction bases with no gene match: 11. Germline V CDR1 and CDR2: SGHDN, FVKESK. Looking up the rest from reference TRBV14 and TRBJ2-1 gives the full variable domain: EAGVTQFPSHSVIEKGQTVTLRCDPISGHDNLYWYRRVMGKEIKFLLHFVKESKQDESGMPNNRFLAERTGGTYSTLKVQPAELEDSGVYFCASSRTWGLALYEQFFGPGTRLTVL.

In its sample, this clone was seen once. The chain joins TRBV5-5 to TRBJ1-2; D is perhaps TRBD1 (6 bases). The CDR3 sequence is 17 residues long. The V gene's germline CDR1 is SGHKS and CDR2 YYEKEE (reference sequence). Trimming took 5 bases from V and 0 from J, leaving 20 bases between them. The DNA of the CDR3 is TGTGCCAGCAGTCCTGTACCCACAGGGCTCACTAACTATGGCTACACCTTC. It codes for CASSPVPTGLTNYGYTF.

The chain uses TRBV7-9 and TRBJ2-5, with D possibly TRBD1 on 5 matching bases. Trimming shortened V by 2 bases and J by 4 bases, and 8 bases separated the two germline ends. The germline CDR1 and CDR2 sequences are SEHNR and FQNEAQ (reference sequence). The CDR3 has 13 residues. The DNA of the CDR3 is TGTGCCAGCAGCTTATCAGGGTCAGAGACCCAGTACTTC. Amino acid sequence: CASSLSGSETQYF.

This clone was seen just once. The chain carries TRBV7-8 and TRBJ2-5; TRBD2 matches 11 bases. Trimming at V came to 2 bases and at J to 4 bases, leaving 18 bases not matched to a gene. This CDR3 is 20 amino acids long. Germline V gene data show CDR1 as SGHVS and CDR2 as FQNEAQ. The chain's CDR3 is CASSLMVPGLAVFQGETQYF. For the CDR3, the DNA is TGTGCCAGCAGCTTAATGGTACCGGGACTAGCGGTTTTCCAGGGAGAGACCCAGTACTTC.

The chain combines TRBV2 with TRBJ2-5; tentatively, D is TRBD2 (6 bases). Trimming pared 8 bases from V and 9 bases from J, leaving 13 bases between. CDR1 is SNHLY and CDR2 is FYNNEI in the germline V gene. The length of the CDR3 is 11 residues. This CDR3 is CASRLGRAQYF. The CDR3 nucleotides are TGTGCCAGCCGACTAGGCCGTGCCCAGTACTTC.

The gene calls are TRBV28 and TRBJ2-2, with TRBD2 identical over 14 bases. Germline V CDR1 and CDR2: MDHEN, SYDVKM. J gave up 6 bases and V 6 bases, and 6 bases lay outside the gene matches. The CDR3 length is 16 residues. CDR3 coding DNA: TGTGCCAGCAGCCCGGGACTAGCGGGAGAGTCCGGGGAGCTGTTTTTT. It codes for CASSPGLAGESGELFF.

As for this clone: Other DNA sequences in the sample encode the same CDR3. The chain uses TRBV5-1 and TRBJ1-5, with 7 bases aligning to TRBD1. From germline, CDR1 is SGHRS and CDR2 YFSETQ. The length of the CDR3 is 15 residues. Germline trimming cut 0 bases from V and 4 bases from J; bases unmatched to any gene: 4. CDR3 residues: CASSLGGTENQPQHF. For the CDR3, the DNA is TGCGCCAGCAGCTTGGGTGGGACAGAAAATCAGCCCCAGCATTTT.

J is TRBJ2-2 and V is TRBV19; D gene unclear. There are 16 residues in the CDR3. Germline CDR1 LNHDA, CDR2 SQIVND (reference sequence). Deletions cut 0 bases from V and 4 bases from J, with 12 bases between. This chain's CDR3 is CASSIDSLIATGELFF. CDR3 coding DNA: TGTGCCAGTAGTATAGATTCCCTTATAGCCACCGGGGAGCTGTTTTTT.

The chain joins TRBV30 to TRBJ2-1; TRBD2 aligns across 8 bases. Trimming cost V 0 bases and J 2 bases; bases outside gene matches: 3. CDR1 and CDR2 from the germline V gene are GTSNPN and SVGIG (reference sequence). This CDR3 is built from 15 residues. The DNA of the CDR3 is TGTGCCTGGAGTGTATCGGGGGGGCCCTACAATGAGCAGTTCTTC. Its translation: CAWSVSGGPYNEQFF.

This chain uses TRBV30 with TRBJ2-7, with 14 bases lining up with TRBD2. Germline V gene sequence: CDR1 GTSNPN, CDR2 SVGIG (reference sequence). V shed 2 bases, J shed 4 bases, and the junction held 4 bases outside the gene matches. The CDR3 is made up of 15 amino acids. CDR3 bases: TGTGCCTGGAGTACGACTAGCGGGGGGGCGTACGAGCAGTACTTC. Amino acids: CAWSTTSGGAYEQYF.